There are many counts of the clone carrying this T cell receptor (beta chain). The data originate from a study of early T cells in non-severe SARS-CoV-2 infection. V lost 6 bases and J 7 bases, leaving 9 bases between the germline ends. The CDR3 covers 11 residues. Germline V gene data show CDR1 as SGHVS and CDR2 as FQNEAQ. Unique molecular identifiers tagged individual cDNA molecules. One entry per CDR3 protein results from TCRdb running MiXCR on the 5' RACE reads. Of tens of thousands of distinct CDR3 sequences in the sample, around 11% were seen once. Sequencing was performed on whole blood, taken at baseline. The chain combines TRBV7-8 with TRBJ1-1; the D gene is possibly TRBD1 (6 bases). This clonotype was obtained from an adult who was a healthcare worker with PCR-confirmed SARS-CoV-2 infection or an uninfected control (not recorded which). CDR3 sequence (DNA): TGTGCCAGCAGTCTGGACAGTGAAGCTTTCTTT. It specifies CASSLDSEAFF.